This T cell receptor (beta chain) was identified in a study of blood T cell repertoires in COVID-19. Data came from immunoSEQ multiplex PCR; TCRdb stores just in-frame clones and leaves some out. The profile covers around 120,000 clones, with about 85% appearing a single time and approximately 2.1% taken by the ten largest. The CDR3 spans 15 residues. Trimming stripped 1 base from V and 5 bases from J, with 15 bases between. Germline lookup yields CDR1 SGDLS and CDR2 YYNGEE. The receptor's source is a human donor in a cohort sampled during active COVID-19. The V call is TRBV9, the J call TRBJ2-5; D is uncertain. Material for sequencing was peripheral blood. The CDR3 DNA is TGTGCCAGCAGCGTAAGCCCCGGTCAGGCGGAGACCCAGTACTTC. Its translation: CASSVSPGQAETQYF.